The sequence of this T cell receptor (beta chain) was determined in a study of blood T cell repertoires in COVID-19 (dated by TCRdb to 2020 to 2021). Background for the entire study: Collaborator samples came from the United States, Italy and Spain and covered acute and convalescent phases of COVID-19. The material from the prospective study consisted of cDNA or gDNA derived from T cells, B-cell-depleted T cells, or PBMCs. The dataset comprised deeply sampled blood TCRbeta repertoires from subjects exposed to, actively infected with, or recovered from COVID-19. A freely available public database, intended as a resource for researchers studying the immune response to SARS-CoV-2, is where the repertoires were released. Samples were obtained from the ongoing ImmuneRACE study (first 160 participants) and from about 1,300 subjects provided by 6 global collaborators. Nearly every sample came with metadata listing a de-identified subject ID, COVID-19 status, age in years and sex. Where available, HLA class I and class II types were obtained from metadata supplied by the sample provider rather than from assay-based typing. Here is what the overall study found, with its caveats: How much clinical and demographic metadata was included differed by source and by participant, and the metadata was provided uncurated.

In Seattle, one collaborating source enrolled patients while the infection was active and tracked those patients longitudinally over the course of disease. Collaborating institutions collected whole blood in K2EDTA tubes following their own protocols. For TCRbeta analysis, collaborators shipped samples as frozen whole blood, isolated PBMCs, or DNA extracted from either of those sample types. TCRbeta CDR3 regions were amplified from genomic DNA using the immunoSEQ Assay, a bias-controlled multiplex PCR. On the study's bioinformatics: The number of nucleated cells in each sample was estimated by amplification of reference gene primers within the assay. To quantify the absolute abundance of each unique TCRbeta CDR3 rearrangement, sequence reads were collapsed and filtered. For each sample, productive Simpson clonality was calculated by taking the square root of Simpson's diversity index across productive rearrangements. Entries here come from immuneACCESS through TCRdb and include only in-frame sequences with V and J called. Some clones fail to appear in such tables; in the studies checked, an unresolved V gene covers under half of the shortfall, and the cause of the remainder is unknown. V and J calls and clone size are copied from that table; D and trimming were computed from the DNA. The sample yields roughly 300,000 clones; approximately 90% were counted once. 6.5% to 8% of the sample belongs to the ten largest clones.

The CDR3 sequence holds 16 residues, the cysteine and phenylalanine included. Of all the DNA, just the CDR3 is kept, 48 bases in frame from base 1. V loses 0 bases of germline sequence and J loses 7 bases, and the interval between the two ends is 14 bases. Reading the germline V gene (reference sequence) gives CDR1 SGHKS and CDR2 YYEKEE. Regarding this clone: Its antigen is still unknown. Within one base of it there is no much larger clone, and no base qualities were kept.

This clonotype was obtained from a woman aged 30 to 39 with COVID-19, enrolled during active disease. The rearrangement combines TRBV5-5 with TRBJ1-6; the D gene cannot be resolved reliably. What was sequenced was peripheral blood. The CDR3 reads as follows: CASSLVGSKSNSPLHF. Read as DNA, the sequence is TGTGCCAGCAGCTTGGTTGGCAGTAAGTCGAATTCACCCCTCCACTTT.